The text below deals with one T cell receptor beta chain. Its specificity is unknown. Expressed TCRB transcripts were sequenced after all isolated RNA was converted to cDNA. This table comes from immunoSEQ multiplex PCR, and its TCRdb copy is limited to in-frame clones, with some not included. The table includes about 120,000 clones, 17% detected once. This CDR3 region has 16 residues. The germline gives CDR1 SGHRS, CDR2 YFSETQ. V was pared by 2 bases and J by 8 bases, with 11 bases of the junction left unmatched. The data were obtained in a study of beta chain features in type 1 diabetes. Broader study findings: Within each of all four CD4+ subsets, Type 1 diabetes patients had TCRB CDR3s that were moderately but significantly shorter.

Specimen: central memory CD4+ T cells from blood. This rearrangement joins TRBV5-1 to TRBJ2-1; 9 bases fit TRBD2. The sequence derives from a young man with type 1 diabetes. The CDR3 nucleotides read TGCGCCAGCAGCTTCGCCCCTAGCGGGACTGCTGATGAGCAGTTCTTC. Its translation: CASSFAPSGTADEQFF.